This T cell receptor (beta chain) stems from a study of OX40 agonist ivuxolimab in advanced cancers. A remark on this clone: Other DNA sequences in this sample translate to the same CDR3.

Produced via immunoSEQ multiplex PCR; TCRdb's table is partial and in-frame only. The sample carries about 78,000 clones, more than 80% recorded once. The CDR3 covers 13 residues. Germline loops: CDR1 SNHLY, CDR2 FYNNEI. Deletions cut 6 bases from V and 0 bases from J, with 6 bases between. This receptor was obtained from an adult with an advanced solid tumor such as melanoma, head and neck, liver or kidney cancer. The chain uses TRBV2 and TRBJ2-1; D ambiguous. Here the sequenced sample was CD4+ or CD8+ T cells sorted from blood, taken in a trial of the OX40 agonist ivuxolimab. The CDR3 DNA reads TGTGCCAGCAGGCTCCTCTCCTACAATGAGCAGTTCTTC. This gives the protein CASRLLSYNEQFF.